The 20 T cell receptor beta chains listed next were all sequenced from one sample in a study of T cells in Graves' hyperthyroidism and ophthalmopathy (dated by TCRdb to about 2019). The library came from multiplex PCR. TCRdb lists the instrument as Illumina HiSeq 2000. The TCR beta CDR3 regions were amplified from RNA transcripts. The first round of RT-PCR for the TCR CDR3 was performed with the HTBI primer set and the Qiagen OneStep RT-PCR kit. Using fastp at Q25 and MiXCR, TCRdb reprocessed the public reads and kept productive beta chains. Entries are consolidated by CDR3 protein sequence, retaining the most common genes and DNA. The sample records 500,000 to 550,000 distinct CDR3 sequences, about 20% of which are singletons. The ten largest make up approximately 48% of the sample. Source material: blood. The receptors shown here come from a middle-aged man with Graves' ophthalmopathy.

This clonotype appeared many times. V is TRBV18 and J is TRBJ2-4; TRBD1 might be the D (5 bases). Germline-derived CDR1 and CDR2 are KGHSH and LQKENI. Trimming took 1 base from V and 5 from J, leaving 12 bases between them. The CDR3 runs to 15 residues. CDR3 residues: CASSPRSRVENIQYF. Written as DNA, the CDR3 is TGTGCCAGCTCACCACGAAGCAGGGTAGAAAACATTCAGTACTTC.

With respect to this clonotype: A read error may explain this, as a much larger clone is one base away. CDR3 amino acids: CASSELAGVGGTQYF. CDR3 bases: TGTGCCAGCAGCGAGCTAGCGGGAGTAGGGGGGACCCAGTACTTC. The genes are TRBV2 and TRBJ2-5, with 10 bases aligning to TRBD2. Losses at the gene ends were 6 bases for V and 7 bases for J; bases not matched to a gene: 11. CDR3 length: 15 residues. Looked up from germline, CDR1 is SNHLY and CDR2 is FYNNEI.

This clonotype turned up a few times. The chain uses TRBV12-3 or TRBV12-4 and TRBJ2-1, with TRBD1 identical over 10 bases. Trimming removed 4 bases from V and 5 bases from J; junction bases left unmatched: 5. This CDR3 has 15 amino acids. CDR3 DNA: TGTGCCAGCAGTTCGGGACAGGGGATTCACAATGAGCAGTTCTTC. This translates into CASSSGQGIHNEQFF.

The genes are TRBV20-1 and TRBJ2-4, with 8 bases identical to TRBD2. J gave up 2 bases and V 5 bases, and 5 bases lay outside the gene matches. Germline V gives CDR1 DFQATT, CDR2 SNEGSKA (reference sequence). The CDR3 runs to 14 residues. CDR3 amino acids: CSARGGVTKNIQYF. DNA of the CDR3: TGCAGTGCTCGGGGGGGGGTAACCAAAAACATTCAGTACTTC.

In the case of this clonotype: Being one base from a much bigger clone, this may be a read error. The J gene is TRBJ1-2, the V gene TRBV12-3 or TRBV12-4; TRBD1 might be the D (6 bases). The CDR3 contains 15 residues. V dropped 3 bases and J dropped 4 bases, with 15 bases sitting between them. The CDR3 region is CASSFSDRPSYGYTF. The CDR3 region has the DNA TGTGCCAGCAGTTTCTCGGACAGACCTAGCTATGGCTACACCTTC.

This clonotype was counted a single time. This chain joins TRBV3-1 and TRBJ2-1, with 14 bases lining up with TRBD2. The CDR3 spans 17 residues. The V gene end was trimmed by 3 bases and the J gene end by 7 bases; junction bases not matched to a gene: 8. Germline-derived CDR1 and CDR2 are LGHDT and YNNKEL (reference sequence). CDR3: CASSQGLAGVSGNEQFF. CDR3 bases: TGTGCCAGCAGCCAGGGACTAGCGGGAGTCAGCGGGAATGAGCAGTTCTTC.

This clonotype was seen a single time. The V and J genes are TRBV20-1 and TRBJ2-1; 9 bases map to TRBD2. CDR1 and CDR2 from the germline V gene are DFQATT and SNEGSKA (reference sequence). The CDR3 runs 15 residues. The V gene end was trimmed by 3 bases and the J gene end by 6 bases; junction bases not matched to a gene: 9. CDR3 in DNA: TGCAGTGCTAGTCCCCCGGGACTAGCAGGCAATGAGCAGTTCTTC. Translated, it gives CSASPPGLAGNEQFF.

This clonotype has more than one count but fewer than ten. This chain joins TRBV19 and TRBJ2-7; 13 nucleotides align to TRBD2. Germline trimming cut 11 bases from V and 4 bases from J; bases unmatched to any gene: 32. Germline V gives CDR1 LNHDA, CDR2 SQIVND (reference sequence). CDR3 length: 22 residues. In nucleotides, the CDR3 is TGTGCCCCTAAGGATTTTGGGGACGGTGGACTAGCGGGAGATAGGATCCTTTACGAGCAGTACTTC. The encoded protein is CAPKDFGDGGLAGDRILYEQYF.

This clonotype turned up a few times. CDR3 sequence: CASSSYRGGTGELFF. For the CDR3, the DNA is TGTGCCAGCAGCTCATACAGGGGCGGCACCGGGGAGCTGTTTTTT. The V and J genes are TRBV6-1 and TRBJ2-2, with 7 bases identical to TRBD1. Losses at the gene ends were 6 bases for V and 4 bases for J; bases not matched to a gene: 8. CDR1 is MNHNS and CDR2 is SASEGT in the germline V gene. The CDR3 contains 15 residues.

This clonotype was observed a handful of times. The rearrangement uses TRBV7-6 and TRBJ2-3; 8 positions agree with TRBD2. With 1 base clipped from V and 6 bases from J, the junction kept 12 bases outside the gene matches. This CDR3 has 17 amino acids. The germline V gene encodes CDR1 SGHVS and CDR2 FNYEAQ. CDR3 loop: CASSLGPTSGVMDTQYF. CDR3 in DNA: TGTGCCAGCAGCTTAGGGCCAACTAGCGGAGTGATGGATACGCAGTATTTT.

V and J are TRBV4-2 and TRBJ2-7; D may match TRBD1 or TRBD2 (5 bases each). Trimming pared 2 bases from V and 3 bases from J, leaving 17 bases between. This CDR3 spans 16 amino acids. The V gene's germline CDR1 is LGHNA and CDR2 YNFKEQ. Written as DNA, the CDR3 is TGTGCCAGCAGCCAAATTGGGACCACTGGGGTCTACGAGCAGTACTTC. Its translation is CASSQIGTTGVYEQYF.

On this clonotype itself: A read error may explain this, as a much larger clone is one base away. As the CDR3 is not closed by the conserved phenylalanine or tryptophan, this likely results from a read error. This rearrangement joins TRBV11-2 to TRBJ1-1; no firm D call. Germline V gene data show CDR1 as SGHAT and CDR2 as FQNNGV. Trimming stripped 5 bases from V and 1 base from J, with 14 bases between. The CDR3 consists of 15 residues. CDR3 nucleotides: TGTGCCAGCAGCCACCCCCCCAACAAGAACACTGAAGCTTTCATT. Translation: CASSHPPNKNTEAFI.

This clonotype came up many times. The CDR3 DNA is TGTGCCAGCAGTGAGCCCAGGGGGCTAAGCAATGAGCAGTTCTTC. It is translated as CASSEPRGLSNEQFF. The gene calls are TRBV2 and TRBJ2-1; TRBD1 matches 8 bases. The length of the CDR3 is 15 residues. V was pared by 3 bases and J by 6 bases, with 7 bases of the junction left unmatched. Germline V gene lookup returns CDR1 SNHLY and CDR2 FYNNEI.

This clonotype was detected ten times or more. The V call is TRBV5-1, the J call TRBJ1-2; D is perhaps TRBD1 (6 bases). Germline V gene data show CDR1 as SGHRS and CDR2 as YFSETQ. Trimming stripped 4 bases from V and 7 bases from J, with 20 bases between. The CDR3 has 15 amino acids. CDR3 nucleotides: TGCGCCAGCAGCCATACGACAGGTCCGGGGAGTGGCTACACCTTC. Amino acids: CASSHTTGPGSGYTF. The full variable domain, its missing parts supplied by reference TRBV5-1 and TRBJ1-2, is KAGVTQTPRYLIKTRGQQVTLSCSPISGHRSVSWYQQTPGQGLQFLFEYFSETQRNKGNFPGRFSGRQFSNSRSEMNVSTLELGDSALYLCASSHTTGPGSGYTFGSGTRLTVV.

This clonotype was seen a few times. CDR3 sequence (DNA): TGTGCCAGCTCACCGGACTTAGAGACCCAGTACTTC. Residues: CASSPDLETQYF. The chain joins TRBV18 to TRBJ2-5, with D perhaps TRBD2 (5 bases). The V gene's germline CDR1 is KGHSH and CDR2 LQKENI. V was shortened by 3 bases and J by 4 bases, with 6 bases between the two germline ends. The CDR3 is made up of 12 amino acids.

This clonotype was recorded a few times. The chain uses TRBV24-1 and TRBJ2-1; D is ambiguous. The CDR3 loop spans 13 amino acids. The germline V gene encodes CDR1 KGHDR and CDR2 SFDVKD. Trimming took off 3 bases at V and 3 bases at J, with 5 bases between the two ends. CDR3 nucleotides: TGTGCCACCAGTGATGTAGACTACAATGAGCAGTTCTTC. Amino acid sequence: CATSDVDYNEQFF.

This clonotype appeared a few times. The CDR3 nucleotides read TGTGCCAGCAGTGGACCCCTAGGCCATGAGCAGTTCTTC. This codes for CASSGPLGHEQFF. The chain joins TRBV25-1 to TRBJ2-1, with no clear D. This CDR3 has 13 residues. Per germline, CDR1 MGHDK and CDR2 SYGVNS. The V and J ends lost 4 bases and 8 bases respectively, with 12 bases between them. Together with reference TRBV25-1 and TRBJ2-1, the CDR3 gives the full variable domain: EADIYQTPRYLVIGTGKKITLECSQTMGHDKMYWYQQDPGMELHLIHYSYGVNSTEKGDLSSESTVSRIRTEHFPLTLESARPSHTSQYLCASSGPLGHEQFFGPGTRLTVL.

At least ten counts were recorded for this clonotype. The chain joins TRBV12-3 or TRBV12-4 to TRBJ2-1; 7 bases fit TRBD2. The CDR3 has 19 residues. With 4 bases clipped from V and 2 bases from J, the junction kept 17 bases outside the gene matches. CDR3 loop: CASSSLSIGGETTYNEQFF. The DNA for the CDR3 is TGTGCCAGCAGTTCCCTTAGTATTGGGGGGGAGACGACCTACAATGAGCAGTTCTTC.

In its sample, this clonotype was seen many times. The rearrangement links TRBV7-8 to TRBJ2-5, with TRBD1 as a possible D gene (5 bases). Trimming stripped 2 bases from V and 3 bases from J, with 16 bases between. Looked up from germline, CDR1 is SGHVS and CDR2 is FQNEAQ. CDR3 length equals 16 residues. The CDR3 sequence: CASSLRFRQGKETQYF. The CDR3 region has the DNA TGTGCCAGCAGCTTACGCTTCCGGCAGGGTAAAGAGACCCAGTACTTC.

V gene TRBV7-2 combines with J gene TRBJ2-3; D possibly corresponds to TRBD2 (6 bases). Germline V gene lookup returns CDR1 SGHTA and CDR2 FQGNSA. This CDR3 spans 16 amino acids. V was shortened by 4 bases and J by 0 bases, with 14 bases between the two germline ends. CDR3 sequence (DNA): TGTGCCAGCAGCTCCACTAACGGGACTAGCACAGATACGCAGTATTTT. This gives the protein CASSSTNGTSTDTQYF.